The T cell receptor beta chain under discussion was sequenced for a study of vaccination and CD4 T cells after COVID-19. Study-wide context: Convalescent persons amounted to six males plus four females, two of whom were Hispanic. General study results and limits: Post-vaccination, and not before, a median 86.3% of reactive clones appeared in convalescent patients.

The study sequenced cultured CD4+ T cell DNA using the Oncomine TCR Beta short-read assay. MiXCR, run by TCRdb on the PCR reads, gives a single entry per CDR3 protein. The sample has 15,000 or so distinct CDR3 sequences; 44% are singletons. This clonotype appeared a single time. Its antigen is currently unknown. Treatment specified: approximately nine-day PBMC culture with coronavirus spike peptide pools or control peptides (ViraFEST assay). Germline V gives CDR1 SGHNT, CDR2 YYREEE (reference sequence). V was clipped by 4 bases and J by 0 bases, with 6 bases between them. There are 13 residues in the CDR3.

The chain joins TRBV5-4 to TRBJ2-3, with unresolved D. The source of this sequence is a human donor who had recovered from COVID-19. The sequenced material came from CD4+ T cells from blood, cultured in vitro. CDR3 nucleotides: TGTGCCAGCAGCGGTGGGAGCACAGATACGCAGTATTTT. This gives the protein CASSGGSTDTQYF.